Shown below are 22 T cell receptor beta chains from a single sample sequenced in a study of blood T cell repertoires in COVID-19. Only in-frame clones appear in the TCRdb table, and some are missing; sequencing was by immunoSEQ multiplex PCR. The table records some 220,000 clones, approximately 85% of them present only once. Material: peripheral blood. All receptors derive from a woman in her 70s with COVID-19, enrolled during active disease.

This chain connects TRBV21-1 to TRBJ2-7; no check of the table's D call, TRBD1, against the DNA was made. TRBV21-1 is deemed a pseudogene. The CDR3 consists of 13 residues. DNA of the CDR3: TGTGCCAGCACCGACAGGGACGGGTACGAGCAGTACTTC. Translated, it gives CASTDRDGYEQYF.

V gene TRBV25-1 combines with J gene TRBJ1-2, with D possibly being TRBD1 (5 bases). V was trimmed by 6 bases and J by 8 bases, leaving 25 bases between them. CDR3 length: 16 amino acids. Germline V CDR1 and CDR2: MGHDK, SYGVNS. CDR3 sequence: CASSLPGAGPSVGYTF. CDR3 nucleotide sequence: TGTGCCAGCAGCCTTCCCGGTGCAGGGCCTAGTGTGGGCTACACCTTC.

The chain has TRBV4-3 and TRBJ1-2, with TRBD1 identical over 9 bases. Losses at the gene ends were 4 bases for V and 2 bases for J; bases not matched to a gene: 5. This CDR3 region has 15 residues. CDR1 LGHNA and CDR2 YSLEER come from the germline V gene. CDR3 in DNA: TGCGCCAGCAGCCGGATACAGGGGGCGAACTATGGCTACACCTTC. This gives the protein CASSRIQGANYGYTF.

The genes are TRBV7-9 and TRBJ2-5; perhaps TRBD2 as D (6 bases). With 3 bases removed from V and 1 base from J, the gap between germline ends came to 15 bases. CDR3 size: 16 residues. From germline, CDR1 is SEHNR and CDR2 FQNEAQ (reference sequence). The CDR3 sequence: CASSFGPAGTQETQYF. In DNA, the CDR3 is TGTGCCAGCAGCTTTGGACCCGCGGGGACCCAAGAGACCCAGTACTTC.

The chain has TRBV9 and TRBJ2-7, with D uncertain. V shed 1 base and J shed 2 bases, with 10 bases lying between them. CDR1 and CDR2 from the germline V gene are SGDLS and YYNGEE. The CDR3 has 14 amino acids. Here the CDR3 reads CASSVRLGAYEQYF. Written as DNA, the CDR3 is TGTGCCAGCAGCGTACGGCTAGGTGCCTACGAGCAGTACTTC.

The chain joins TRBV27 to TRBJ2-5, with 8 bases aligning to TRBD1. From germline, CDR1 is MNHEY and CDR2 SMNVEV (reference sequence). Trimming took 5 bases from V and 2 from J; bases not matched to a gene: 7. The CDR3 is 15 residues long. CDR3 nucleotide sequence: TGTGCCAGCAGTGGACAGGGAACGGGACAAGAGACCCAGTACTTC. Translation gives CASSGQGTGQETQYF.

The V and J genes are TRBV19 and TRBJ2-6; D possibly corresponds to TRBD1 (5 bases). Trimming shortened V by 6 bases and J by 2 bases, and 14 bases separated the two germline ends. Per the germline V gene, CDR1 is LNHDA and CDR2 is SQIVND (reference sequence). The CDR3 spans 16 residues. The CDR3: CASRPPAGPGANVLTF. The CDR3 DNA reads TGTGCCAGTAGACCCCCGGCAGGGCCTGGGGCCAACGTCCTGACTTTC.

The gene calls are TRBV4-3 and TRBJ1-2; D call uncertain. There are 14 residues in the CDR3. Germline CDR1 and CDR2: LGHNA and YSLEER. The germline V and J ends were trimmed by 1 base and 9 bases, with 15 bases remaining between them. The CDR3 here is CASSQVLADNSYTF. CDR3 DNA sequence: TGCGCCAGCAGCCAAGTCTTGGCAGATAATAGCTACACCTTC.

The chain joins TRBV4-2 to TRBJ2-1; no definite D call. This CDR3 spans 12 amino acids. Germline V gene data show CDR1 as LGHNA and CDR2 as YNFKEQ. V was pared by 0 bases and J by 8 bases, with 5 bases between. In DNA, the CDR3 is TGTGCCAGCAGCCAAGACGGAGATGAGCAGTTCTTC. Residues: CASSQDGDEQFF.

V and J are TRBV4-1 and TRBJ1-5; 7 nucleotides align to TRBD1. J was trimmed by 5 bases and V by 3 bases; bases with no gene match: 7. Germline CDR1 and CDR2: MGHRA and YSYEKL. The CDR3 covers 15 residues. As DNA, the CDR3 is TGCGCCAGCAGCCAGGCCCGGACAGGTTATCAGCCCCAGCATTTT. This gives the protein CASSQARTGYQPQHF.

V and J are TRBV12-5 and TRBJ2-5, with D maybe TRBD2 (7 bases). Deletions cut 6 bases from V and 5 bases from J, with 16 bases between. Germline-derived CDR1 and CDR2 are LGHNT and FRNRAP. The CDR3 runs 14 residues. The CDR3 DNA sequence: TGTGCTAGTGGGGGGGGCGGGAGTGCGGAGACCCAGTACTTC. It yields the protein CASGGGGSAETQYF.

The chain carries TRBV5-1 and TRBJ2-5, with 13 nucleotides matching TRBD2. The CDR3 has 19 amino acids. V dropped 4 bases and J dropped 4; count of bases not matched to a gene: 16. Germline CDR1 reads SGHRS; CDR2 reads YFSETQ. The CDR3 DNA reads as TGCGCCAGCAGCAAAAGGACTAGCGGGGGATTGCCATGGGGAGAGACCCAGTACTTC. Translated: CASSKRTSGGLPWGETQYF.

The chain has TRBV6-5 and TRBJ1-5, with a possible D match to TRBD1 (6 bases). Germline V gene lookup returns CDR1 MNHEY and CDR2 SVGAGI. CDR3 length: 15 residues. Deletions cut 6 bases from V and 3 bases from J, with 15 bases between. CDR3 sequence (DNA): TGTGCCAGCAGACCAACGACAGGTCTCAATCAGCCCCAGCATTTT. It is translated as CASRPTTGLNQPQHF.

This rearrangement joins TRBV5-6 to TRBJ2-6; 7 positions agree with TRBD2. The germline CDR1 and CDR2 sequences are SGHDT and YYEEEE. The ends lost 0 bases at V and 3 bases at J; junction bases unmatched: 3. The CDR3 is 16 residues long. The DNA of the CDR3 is TGTGCCAGCAGCTTGGCCAGCGGGGTTGGGGCCAACGTCCTGACTTTC. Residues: CASSLASGVGANVLTF. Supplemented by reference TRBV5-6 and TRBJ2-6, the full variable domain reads DAGVTQSPTHLIKTRGQQVTLRCSPKSGHDTVSWYQQALGQGPQFIFQYYEEEERQRGNFPDRFSGHQFPNYSSELNVNALLLGDSALYLCASSLASGVGANVLTFGAGSRLTVL.

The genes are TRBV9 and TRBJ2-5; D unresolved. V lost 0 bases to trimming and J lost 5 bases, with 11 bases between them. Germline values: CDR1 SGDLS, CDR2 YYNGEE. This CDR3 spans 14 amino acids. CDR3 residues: CASSVGPSWETQYF. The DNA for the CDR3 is TGTGCCAGCAGCGTAGGTCCCAGTTGGGAGACCCAGTACTTC.

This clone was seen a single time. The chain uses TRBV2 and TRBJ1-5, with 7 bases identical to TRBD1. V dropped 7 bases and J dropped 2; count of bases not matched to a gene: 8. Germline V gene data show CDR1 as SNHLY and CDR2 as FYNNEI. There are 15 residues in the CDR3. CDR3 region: CASTQTGTGNQPQHF. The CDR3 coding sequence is TGTGCCAGCACGCAGACCGGGACAGGCAATCAGCCCCAGCATTTT.

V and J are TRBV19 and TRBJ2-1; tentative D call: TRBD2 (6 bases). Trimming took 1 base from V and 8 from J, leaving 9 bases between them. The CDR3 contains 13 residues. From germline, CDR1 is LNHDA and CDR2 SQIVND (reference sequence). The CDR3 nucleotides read TGTGCCAGTAGTATAGGGAGGGCCCATGAGCAGTTCTTC. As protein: CASSIGRAHEQFF.

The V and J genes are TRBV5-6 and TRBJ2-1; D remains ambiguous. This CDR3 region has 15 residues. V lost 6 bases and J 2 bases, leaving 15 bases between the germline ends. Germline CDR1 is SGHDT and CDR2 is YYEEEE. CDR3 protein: CASNNAPQAYNEQFF. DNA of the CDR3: TGTGCCAGCAACAACGCCCCCCAGGCCTACAATGAGCAGTTCTTC.

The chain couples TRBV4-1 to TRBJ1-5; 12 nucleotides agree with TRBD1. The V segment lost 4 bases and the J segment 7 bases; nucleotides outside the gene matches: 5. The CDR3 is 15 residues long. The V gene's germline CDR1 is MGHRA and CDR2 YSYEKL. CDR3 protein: CASSPGQGARQPQHF. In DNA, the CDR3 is TGCGCCAGCAGCCCGGGACAGGGGGCGAGGCAGCCCCAGCATTTT.

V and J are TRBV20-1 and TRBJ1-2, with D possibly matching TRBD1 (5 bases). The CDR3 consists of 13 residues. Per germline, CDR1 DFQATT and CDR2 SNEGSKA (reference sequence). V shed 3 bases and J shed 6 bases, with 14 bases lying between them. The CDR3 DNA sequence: TGCAGTGCTAGTGCGGGGGTTACCGATGGCTACACCTTC. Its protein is CSASAGVTDGYTF.

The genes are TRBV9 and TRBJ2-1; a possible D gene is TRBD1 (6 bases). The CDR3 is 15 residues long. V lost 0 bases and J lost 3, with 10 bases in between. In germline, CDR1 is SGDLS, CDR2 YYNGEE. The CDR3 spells CASSVEGVYYNEQFF. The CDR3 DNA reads TGTGCCAGCAGCGTAGAGGGGGTGTACTACAATGAGCAGTTCTTC. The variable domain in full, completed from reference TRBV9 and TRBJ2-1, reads DSGVTQTPKHLITATGQRVTLRCSPRSGDLSVYWYQQSLDQGLQFLIQYYNGEERAKGNILERFSAQQFPDLHSELNLSSLELGDSALYFCASSVEGVYYNEQFFGPGTRLTVL.

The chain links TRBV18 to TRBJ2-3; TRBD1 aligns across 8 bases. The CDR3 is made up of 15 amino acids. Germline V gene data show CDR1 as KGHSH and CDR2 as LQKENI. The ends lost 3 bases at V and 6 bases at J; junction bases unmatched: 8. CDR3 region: CASSPVGRGHDTQYF. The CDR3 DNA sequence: TGTGCCAGCTCACCGGTGGGCAGGGGGCATGATACGCAGTATTTT.